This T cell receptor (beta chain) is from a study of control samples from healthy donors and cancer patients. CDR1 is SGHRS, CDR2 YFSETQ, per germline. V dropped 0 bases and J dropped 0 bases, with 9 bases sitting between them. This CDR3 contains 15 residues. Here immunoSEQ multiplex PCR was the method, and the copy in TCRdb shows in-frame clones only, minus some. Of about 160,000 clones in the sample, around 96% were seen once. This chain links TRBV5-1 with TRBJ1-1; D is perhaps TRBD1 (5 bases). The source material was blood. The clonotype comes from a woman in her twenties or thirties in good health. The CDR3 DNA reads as TGCGCCAGCAGCTTGGATGGGGGATTGAACACTGAAGCTTTCTTT. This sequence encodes CASSLDGGLNTEAFF.